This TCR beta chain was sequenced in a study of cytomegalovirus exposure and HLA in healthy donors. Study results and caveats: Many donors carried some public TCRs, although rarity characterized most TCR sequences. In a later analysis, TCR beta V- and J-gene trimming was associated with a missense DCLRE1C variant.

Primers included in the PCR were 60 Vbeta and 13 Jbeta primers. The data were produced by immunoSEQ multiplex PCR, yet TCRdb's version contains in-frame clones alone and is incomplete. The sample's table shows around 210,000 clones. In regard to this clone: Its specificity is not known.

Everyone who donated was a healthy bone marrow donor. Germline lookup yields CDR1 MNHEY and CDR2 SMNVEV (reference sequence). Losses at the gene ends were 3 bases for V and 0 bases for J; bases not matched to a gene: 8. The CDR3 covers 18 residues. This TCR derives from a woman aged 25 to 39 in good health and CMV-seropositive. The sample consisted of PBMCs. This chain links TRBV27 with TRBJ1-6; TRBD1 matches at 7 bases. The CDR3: CASSFSQGPSSYNSPLHF. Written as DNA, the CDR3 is TGTGCCAGCAGTTTTTCACAGGGGCCGAGCTCCTATAATTCACCCCTCCACTTT.